This is a list of T cell receptor beta chains from one sample in a study of graft-versus-host responses after intestinal transplantation. Their antigen targets remain unknown. The method was immunoSEQ multiplex PCR; TCRdb's version includes in-frame clones alone and lacks a portion of them. Of roughly 75,000 clones in the sample, 91% are singletons; the top ten hold roughly 0.1%. Source: unstimulated CD4+ T cells sorted from spleen or lymph node cells, taken before intestinal transplant. The receptors come from a human donor who received an intestinal transplant. The CDR3 runs from the conserved cysteine through the conserved F or W. D genes are given only for firm matches. A clone size is listed for some rows: how often the clone was seen (once, few, many), or a class if it is expanded.

TRBJ2-1 NA TRBV7-7 NA CASSLEREREQFF TGTGCCAGCAGCTTAGAACGGGAGCGGGAGCAGTTCTTC
TRBJ1-5 NA TRBV30 NA CAWSGQTDQPQHF TGTGCCTGGAGTGGACAGACCGATCAGCCCCAGCATTTT
TRBJ2-7 NA TRBV7-9 NA CASSPLRGSSYEQYF TGTGCCAGCAGCCCGTTAAGGGGTTCCTCCTACGAGCAGTACTTC
TRBJ1-5 NA TRBV19 once CASMGKGVGQPQHF TGTGCCAGTATGGGTAAAGGGGTCGGTCAGCCCCAGCATTTT
TRBJ2-1 TRBD2 TRBV5-6 NA CASSLRGLAGANEQFF TGTGCCAGCAGCTTGCGGGGACTAGCGGGGGCCAATGAGCAGTTCTTC
TRBJ2-6 NA TRBV4-3 NA CASSQVRTTISGANVLTF TGCGCCAGCAGCCAAGTTAGGACAACAATCTCTGGGGCCAACGTCCTGACTTTC
TRBJ2-7 TRBD1 TRBV7-2 NA CASSRRDSSYEQYF TGTGCCAGCAGCCGTCGGGACAGCTCCTACGAGCAGTACTTC
TRBJ2-3 TRBD2 TRBV9 once CASSVVGGGDTDTQYF TGTGCCAGCAGCGTAGTGGGGGGGGGAGACACAGATACGCAGTATTTT
TRBJ2-1 TRBD2 TRBV5-6 NA CASSSASGNSYNEQFF TGTGCCAGCAGCTCCGCTAGCGGCAACTCCTACAATGAGCAGTTCTTC
TRBJ1-6 NA TRBV11-2 NA CASSFWAGRKANSPLHF TGTGCCAGCAGCTTTTGGGCAGGGCGGAAGGCTAATTCACCCCTCCACTTT
TRBJ2-3 NA TRBV5-1 NA CASRRDFLATDTQYF TGCGCCAGCAGACGTGACTTTCTAGCTACAGATACGCAGTATTTT
TRBJ1-5 TRBD1 TRBV6-1 NA CASRGQGFNQPQHF TGTGCCAGCAGGGGACAGGGCTTCAATCAGCCCCAGCATTTT
TRBJ2-4 NA TRBV7-8 NA CASSLPEVRGNIQYF TGTGCCAGCAGCCTCCCCGAGGTCCGCGGAAACATTCAGTACTTC
TRBJ2-5 TRBD2 TRBV5-1 NA CASSLSSGGAAETQYF TGCGCCAGCAGCTTGTCTAGCGGGGGGGCCGCAGAGACCCAGTACTTC
TRBJ1-1 NA TRBV7-9 once CASSLDEGSKAFF TGTGCCAGCAGCTTAGATGAGGGCTCCAAAGCTTTCTTT
TRBJ2-5 TRBD2 TRBV10-1 NA CASSESRPGLGQETQYF TGCGCCAGCAGTGAGTCCCGACCGGGACTAGGTCAAGAGACCCAGTACTTC
TRBJ2-7 NA TRBV19 NA CASSPGMGYEQYF TGTGCCAGTAGTCCGGGGATGGGCTACGAGCAGTACTTC
TRBJ2-5 NA TRBV7-9 NA CASSSRQLQETQYF TGTGCCAGCAGCTCAAGACAGCTCCAAGAGACCCAGTACTTC
TRBJ1-2 TRBD1 TRBV6-6 once CASSSSTGGDSYGYTF TGTGCCAGCAGTTCCTCAACAGGGGGTGATTCCTATGGCTACACCTTC
TRBJ2-1 NA TRBV25-1 NA CASSEEGGYGRGEQFF TGTGCCAGCAGTGAAGAAGGCGGCTACGGTAGGGGTGAGCAGTTCTTC
TRBJ1-2 NA TRBV5-1 NA CASSLAEGYGYTF TGCGCCAGCAGCTTAGCAGAGGGCTATGGCTACACCTTC
TRBJ1-1 NA TRBV29-1 NA CSVTGTSNTEAFF TGCAGCGTGACCGGGACATCGAACACTGAAGCTTTCTTT
TRBJ2-1 NA TRBV19 NA CASMGGYNEQFF TGTGCCAGTATGGGGGGCTACAATGAGCAGTTCTTC
TRBJ1-2 TRBD1 TRBV10-2 NA CASKPQTGTGFGYTF TGCGCCAGCAAACCTCAGACCGGGACAGGGTTTGGCTACACCTTC
TRBJ1-1 NA TRBV19 once CASSIILGAGSSNEAFF TGTGCCAGTAGTATTATCCTGGGGGCAGGGAGTTCAAATGAAGCTTTCTTT
TRBJ2-2 TRBD2 TRBV7-9 NA CASSLAAGETGELFF TGTGCCAGCAGCTTAGCAGCGGGGGAAACCGGGGAGCTGTTTTTT
TRBJ1-1 NA TRBV27 NA CADKGGAESNTEAFF TGTGCCGATAAGGGGGGGGCCGAGTCGAACACTGAAGCTTTCTTT
TRBJ2-1 TRBD2 TRBV5-6 NA CASSLVGGGPGTSRVWQFF TGTGCCAGCAGCTTGGTGGGGGGGGGTCCGGGTACGTCGCGTGTTTGGCAGTTCTTC
TRBJ1-1 NA TRBV27 NA CASSLGQVDEAFF TGTGCCAGCAGTTTAGGGCAGGTAGATGAAGCTTTCTTT
TRBJ2-5 TRBD1 TRBV4-1 NA CASSQTGTGGWETQYF TGCGCCAGCAGCCAAACTGGGACAGGGGGCTGGGAGACCCAGTACTTC
TRBJ2-7 TRBD2 TRBV4-1 NA CASSLWTSGGVEQYF TGCGCCAGCAGCCTTTGGACTAGCGGGGGGGTCGAGCAGTACTTC
TRBJ1-2 NA TRBV6-5 NA CASSQQVRGNYGYTF TGTGCCAGCAGTCAGCAAGTAAGGGGTAACTATGGCTACACCTTC
TRBJ2-5 NA TRBV11-3 NA CASSLRVARVGETQYF TGTGCCAGCAGCTTAAGGGTAGCGAGGGTCGGGGAGACCCAGTACTTC
TRBJ2-3 TRBD2 TRBV6-6 NA CASLTSFTIDTQYF TGTGCCAGCCTGACTAGCTTCACAATAGATACGCAGTATTTT
TRBJ1-1 NA TRBV5-1 NA CASSFAGYSTEAFF TGCGCCAGCAGCTTTGCAGGGTATAGCACTGAAGCTTTCTTT